The 15 T cell receptor beta chains in this list originate from one sample, sequenced in a study of T cells in Graves' hyperthyroidism and ophthalmopathy (dated by TCRdb to 2018 to 2020). To prepare the library, multiplex PCR was applied. The sequencer was an Illumina HiSeq 2000. The TCR beta CDR3 regions were amplified from the RNA transcripts. A first-round RT-PCR of the TCR CDR3 used the HTBI primer set with the Qiagen OneStep RT-PCR kit. TCRdb reanalyzed the raw reads on its own, using fastp at Q25 for trimming and MiXCR for clone calling, and kept in-frame beta chains. Merged by CDR3 protein, the rows form single entries marked with the most common genes and DNA. The sample contains a few hundred thousand distinct CDR3 sequences, about 18% of them found a single time. The top ten hold 40% of the sample. The sample comprised blood. Source of these receptors: a young man with Graves' ophthalmopathy.

This clonotype was found many times. The chain employs TRBV11-2 and TRBJ2-7; D gene uncertain. This CDR3 has 15 residues. Trimming took off 1 base at V and 0 bases at J, with 10 bases between the two ends. In germline, CDR1 is SGHAT, CDR2 FQNNGV. In DNA form, the CDR3 reads TGTGCCAGCAGCTTAGTGAGGCGGTTCTCCTACGAGCAGTACTTC. It yields the protein CASSLVRRFSYEQYF. The variable domain in full, completed from reference TRBV11-2 and TRBJ2-7, reads EAGVAQSPRYKIIEKRQSVAFWCNPISGHATLYWYQQILGQGPKLLIQFQNNGVVDDSQLPKDRFSAERLKGVDSTLKIQPAKLEDSAVYLCASSLVRRFSYEQYFGPGTRLTVT.

This clonotype was counted at least ten times. The CDR3 sequence is CSARVVQGVNQPQHF. DNA of the CDR3: TGCAGTGCTAGAGTGGTACAGGGGGTGAATCAGCCCCAGCATTTT. The chain has TRBV20-1 and TRBJ1-5; TRBD1 aligns across 8 bases. Losses at the gene ends were 1 base for V and 4 bases for J; bases not matched to a gene: 6. Germline loops: CDR1 DFQATT, CDR2 SNEGSKA (reference sequence). The CDR3 runs to 15 residues.

This clonotype was seen a few times. This chain joins TRBV7-8 and TRBJ1-5, with a weak D call TRBD1 (6 bases). Germline V CDR1 and CDR2: SGHVS, FQNEAQ. The CDR3 spans 13 residues. V was cut by 5 bases and J by 4 bases, with 9 bases left in between. The CDR3 reads CASSGRGNQPQHF. The CDR3 DNA is TGTGCCAGCAGCGGTAGGGGGAATCAGCCCCAGCATTTT. The full variable domain, its missing parts supplied by reference TRBV7-8 and TRBJ1-5, is GAGVSQSPRYKVAKRGQDVALRCDPISGHVSLFWYQQALGQGPEFLTYFQNEAQLDKSGLPSDRFFAERPEGSVSTLKIQRTQQEDSAVYLCASSGRGNQPQHFGDGTRLSIL.

This clonotype was found many times. This chain connects TRBV5-1 to TRBJ2-3; the D gene could be TRBD1 or TRBD2 (5 bases each). The CDR3 has 16 amino acids. Trimming removed 1 base from V and 4 bases from J, with 16 bases in between. Germline V gene lookup returns CDR1 SGHRS and CDR2 YFSETQ. CDR3 sequence reads: CASSLREGTASDTQYF. As DNA, the CDR3 is TGCGCCAGCAGCTTGAGGGAAGGGACGGCATCAGATACGCAGTATTTT. Full variable domain (missing parts from reference TRBV5-1 and TRBJ2-3): KAGVTQTPRYLIKTRGQQVTLSCSPISGHRSVSWYQQTPGQGLQFLFEYFSETQRNKGNFPGRFSGRQFSNSRSEMNVSTLELGDSALYLCASSLREGTASDTQYFGPGTRLTVL.

This clonotype was found many times. The chain employs TRBV7-8 and TRBJ2-1, with 10 nucleotides matching TRBD2. CDR1 and CDR2 from the germline V gene are SGHVS and FQNEAQ. The CDR3 loop spans 15 amino acids. Trimming cost V 3 bases and J 7 bases; bases outside gene matches: 6. The DNA of the CDR3 is TGTGCCAGCAGCTTCCCAGCGGGGGGGTTGAATGAGCAGTTCTTC. Translated: CASSFPAGGLNEQFF.

This clonotype was seen ten or more times. This chain connects TRBV5-1 to TRBJ1-6; D possibly corresponds to TRBD1 (5 bases). This CDR3 is 15 amino acids long. V lost 3 bases and J 6 bases, leaving 13 bases between the germline ends. Germline V gene sequence: CDR1 SGHRS, CDR2 YFSETQ. The CDR3 here is CASSSTGPTNSPLHF. In nucleotides, the CDR3 is TGCGCCAGCAGCTCAACGGGACCGACTAATTCACCCCTCCACTTT.

This clonotype has a count of ten or more. The chain uses TRBV13 and TRBJ1-2; possible D gene TRBD1, 5 bases. CDR1 and CDR2 (germline): PRHDT, FYEKMQ (reference sequence). Between the trimmed V and J ends, which lost 5 bases and 6 bases, there was a span of 16 bases. CDR3 length equals 14 residues. CDR3 nucleotides: TGTGCCAGCAGCGTAACCGGGACGTTGAATGGCTACACCTTC. Encoded protein: CASSVTGTLNGYTF.

The sample holds many counts of this clonotype. The genes are TRBV6-2 or TRBV6-3 and TRBJ2-7; D ambiguous. V was cut by 6 bases and J by 5 bases, with 11 bases left in between. The CDR3 is made up of 12 amino acids. CDR1 MNHEY and CDR2 SVGEGT come from the germline V gene. CDR3 nucleotide sequence: TGTGCCAGCAGGTCACGCGTCCACGAGCAGTACTTC. Translation: CASRSRVHEQYF.

This chain links TRBV20-1 with TRBJ2-3; 10 positions agree with TRBD2. Per germline, CDR1 DFQATT and CDR2 SNEGSKA (reference sequence). The trim removed 7 bases at V and 1 base at J, leaving 2 bases unmatched. This CDR3 has 13 residues. CDR3 sequence reads: CSVSGGGTDTQYF. The CDR3 nucleotides read TGCAGTGTCAGCGGGGGGGGCACAGATACGCAGTATTTT.

This rearrangement joins TRBV19 to TRBJ2-6, with TRBD1 matching 10 bases. CDR1 is LNHDA, CDR2 SQIVND, per germline (reference sequence). The CDR3 spans 18 residues. The J segment lost 4 bases and the V segment lost 0 bases, leaving 6 bases of the junction unmatched. CDR3 sequence: CASSIEPDRGQGANVLTF. CDR3 sequence (DNA): TGTGCCAGTAGTATAGAACCTGACAGGGGGCAAGGGGCCAACGTCCTGACTTTC.

The V gene is TRBV5-5, the J gene TRBJ1-1, with D uncertain. The CDR3 extends over 12 amino acids. Trimming removed 2 bases at V and 8 bases at J, with 10 bases between. In germline, CDR1 is SGHKS, CDR2 YYEKEE (reference sequence). Written as DNA, the CDR3 is TGTGCCAGCAGCTTACGGGCCGCCGAAGCTTTCTTT. Its translation is CASSLRAAEAFF.

This clonotype was counted between two and nine times. The chain recombines TRBV28 with TRBJ2-1; tentatively, D is TRBD1 (6 bases). Germline V gene sequence: CDR1 MDHEN, CDR2 SYDVKM. The length of the CDR3 is 10 residues. Trimming pared 4 bases from V and 14 bases from J, leaving 9 bases between. The chain's CDR3 is CASSYRVKFF. Written as DNA, the CDR3 is TGTGCCAGCAGTTACAGGGTTAAGTTCTTC.

The chain carries TRBV29-1 and TRBJ1-1; TRBD1 might be the D (5 bases). The length of the CDR3 is 13 residues. Germline loops: CDR1 SQVTM, CDR2 ANQGSEA. The V end lost 4 bases, the J end lost 5 bases, and 14 bases lay between the germline ends. The CDR3 DNA reads as TGCAGCGTTGCCGATGTAAGGGGTACTGAAGCTTTCTTT. It encodes CSVADVRGTEAFF.

A note on this clonotype: A much larger clone differs from this one at a single base, so this may be a read error. The gene calls are TRBV12-3 or TRBV12-4 and TRBJ2-3; the match to TRBD1 covers 8 bases. The CDR3 extends over 13 amino acids. The CDR3 sequence is CTSRVQGADTQYF. In nucleotides, the CDR3 is TGTACCAGCAGGGTCCAGGGGGCGGATACGCAGTATTTT.

This clonotype showed up just a few times. This rearrangement joins TRBV12-3 or TRBV12-4 to TRBJ1-1; D ambiguous. The CDR3 has 14 amino acids. The germline V and J ends were trimmed by 10 bases and 4 bases, with 19 bases remaining between them. Here the CDR3 DNA reads TGTGCCACCCTTGCTTGGGCTTCCGGCACTGAAGCTTTCTTT. Translation gives CATLAWASGTEAFF.